Listed below are T cell receptor beta chains from one sample, sequenced in a study of neurological immune-mediated disorders. TCRdb redid the calling of the 5' RACE reads with MiXCR, one entry per CDR3 protein. This table holds 55,000 to 65,000 distinct CDR3 sequences, 9.5% to 12% found once. The sequenced material came from PBMCs. The receptors stem from a male donor with HTLV-1-associated myelopathy (HAM/TSP). The CDR3 runs from the conserved cysteine through the conserved F or W. The order of the fields is CDR3 protein, CDR3 DNA, J gene, D gene, V gene, clone size. A D gene is named only where the DNA matches it firmly. Some rows have no size entry. The others give once, few or many, or a class for an expanded clone.

CDR3: CSASGGSHNEQFF; DNA: TGCAGTGCTAGCGGGGGTTCGCACAATGAGCAGTTCTTC; J: TRBJ2-1; D: NA; V: TRBV20-1; size: many
CDR3: CASTPLGEETQYF; DNA: TGTGCCAGCACCCCCTTAGGGGAAGAGACCCAGTACTTC; J: TRBJ2-5; D: NA; V: TRBV7-9; size: NA
CDR3: CSARMGESTYTQYF; DNA: TGCAGTGCTAGGATGGGGGAGAGTACATATACGCAGTATTTT; J: TRBJ2-3; D: NA; V: TRBV20-1; size: NA
CDR3: CASSYSQGSSPLHF; DNA: TGTGCCAGCAGTTACAGTCAGGGCTCCTCACCCCTCCACTTT; J: TRBJ1-6; D: NA; V: TRBV6-6; size: many
CDR3: CASHPFMGRVESYGYTF; DNA: TGTGCCAGCCACCCTTTCATGGGCCGCGTAGAATCCTATGGCTACACCTTC; J: TRBJ1-2; D: NA; V: TRBV19; size: few
CDR3: CASSLDSGAQVSF; DNA: TGCGCCAGCAGCTTAGATTCAGGGGCCCAGGTGAGCTTC; J: TRBJ2-7; D: NA; V: TRBV5-1; size: many
CDR3: CASSLPPLEQYF; DNA: TGTGCCAGCAGTTTACCCCCCCTCGAGCAGTACTTC; J: TRBJ2-7; D: NA; V: TRBV12-3/TRBV12-4; size: many
CDR3: CASSVFVEDNEQFF; DNA: TGTGCCAGCAGTGTTTTTGTGGAAGACAATGAGCAGTTCTTC; J: TRBJ2-1; D: NA; V: TRBV2; size: many
CDR3: CASSQDYRVDGYTF; DNA: TGCGCCAGCAGCCAAGATTACAGGGTGGATGGCTACACCTTC; J: TRBJ1-2; D: NA; V: TRBV4-3; size: many
CDR3: CASSLDGSNYGYTF; DNA: TGCGCCAGCAGCTTGGACGGCTCTAACTATGGCTACACCTTC; J: TRBJ1-2; D: NA; V: TRBV5-1; size: many
CDR3: CASSLGTSKVEQYF; DNA: TGTGCCAGCAGCCTTGGGACTAGTAAAGTCGAGCAGTACTTC; J: TRBJ2-7; D: TRBD2; V: TRBV7-2; size: many
CDR3: CSAGDRGRGEQYF; DNA: TGCAGTGCTGGGGACAGGGGGCGCGGCGAGCAGTACTTC; J: TRBJ2-7; D: TRBD1; V: TRBV20-1; size: many
CDR3: CASSLDSSYGEQYF; DNA: TGTGCCAGCAGCTTGGACAGCTCCTACGGCGAGCAGTACTTC; J: TRBJ2-7; D: NA; V: TRBV11-2; size: many
CDR3: CSATAQGKGVAAFF; DNA: TGCAGTGCTACAGCACAGGGAAAGGGGGTGGCGGCTTTCTTT; J: TRBJ1-1; D: NA; V: TRBV20-1; size: many
CDR3: CASSEKGAGGPDEQFF; DNA: TGTGCCAGCAGTGAAAAAGGAGCGGGGGGGCCCGATGAGCAGTTCTTC; J: TRBJ2-1; D: TRBD2; V: TRBV6-1; size: NA
CDR3: CSASTGQNREQYF; DNA: TGCAGTGCTAGCACGGGGCAGAACAGAGAACAGTACTTC; J: TRBJ2-7; D: NA; V: TRBV20-1; size: many
CDR3: CATSEQPQGRSNQPQHF; DNA: TGTGCCACCAGTGAACAACCACAGGGTAGGAGCAATCAGCCCCAGCATTTT; J: TRBJ1-5; D: NA; V: TRBV24-1; size: many
CDR3: CSARPGRGNTEAFF; DNA: TGCAGTGCTAGGCCCGGGAGGGGAAACACTGAAGCTTTCTTT; J: TRBJ1-1; D: NA; V: TRBV20-1; size: many
CDR3: CASSFSDTGGHYGYTF; DNA: TGTGCCAGCAGTTTTTCGGACACCGGAGGTCACTATGGCTACACCTTC; J: TRBJ1-2; D: NA; V: TRBV12-3/TRBV12-4; size: many
CDR3: CASSVVGQGILSPLHF; DNA: TGTGCCAGTAGTGTCGTCGGACAGGGAATACTTTCACCCCTCCACTTT; J: TRBJ1-6; D: TRBD1; V: TRBV19; size: many
CDR3: CASSLVTDSYEQYF; DNA: TGCGCCAGCAGCTTGGTAACAGACTCCTACGAGCAGTACTTC; J: TRBJ2-7; D: NA; V: TRBV5-1; size: many
CDR3: CSAPRDSSTQHF; DNA: TGCAGTGCTCCCAGGGATTCAAGTACCCAGCATTTT; J: TRBJ1-5; D: NA; V: TRBV20-1; size: many
CDR3: CASSYSTSGLGDTQYF; DNA: TGTGCCAGCAGTTACTCGACTAGCGGGTTGGGAGATACGCAGTATTTT; J: TRBJ2-3; D: TRBD2; V: TRBV6-5; size: NA
CDR3: CASSHNTGELFF; DNA: TGTGCCAGCAGCCATAACACCGGGGAGCTGTTTTTT; J: TRBJ2-2; D: NA; V: TRBV5-5; size: many
CDR3: CASSVAGRLPDEQFF; DNA: TGTGCCAGCAGCGTAGCCGGCCGACTACCCGATGAGCAGTTCTTC; J: TRBJ2-1; D: NA; V: TRBV9; size: many
CDR3: CASRGRDRVNQPQHF; DNA: TGTGCCAGCAGGGGCCGGGACAGGGTCAATCAGCCCCAGCATTTT; J: TRBJ1-5; D: TRBD1; V: TRBV6-2/TRBV6-3; size: many
CDR3: CASSTGLPLDEQYF; DNA: TGCGCCAGCAGCACGGGACTCCCCCTTGACGAGCAGTACTTC; J: TRBJ2-7; D: NA; V: TRBV5-1; size: many
CDR3: CASSLGRALNEKLFF; DNA: TGTGCTAGCAGCTTAGGGCGGGCCTTAAATGAAAAACTGTTTTTT; J: TRBJ1-4; D: NA; V: TRBV7-7; size: many
CDR3: CASSLLGEDTQYF; DNA: TGCGCCAGCAGCTTGCTCGGGGAAGATACGCAGTATTTT; J: TRBJ2-3; D: NA; V: TRBV5-1; size: many
CDR3: CASSKWTSGGPLASTDTQYF; DNA: TGTGCCAGCAGTAAATGGACTAGCGGGGGTCCCCTAGCTAGCACAGATACGCAGTATTTT; J: TRBJ2-3; D: TRBD2; V: TRBV6-2/TRBV6-3; size: many
CDR3: CASSVRGELTNEKLFF; DNA: TGCGCCAGTAGCGTGAGGGGTGAACTGACTAATGAAAAACTGTTTTTT; J: TRBJ1-4; D: NA; V: TRBV5-1; size: NA
CDR3: CSAQDSNQPQHF; DNA: TGCAGCGCACAGGATAGCAATCAGCCCCAGCATTTT; J: TRBJ1-5; D: NA; V: TRBV29-1; size: many
CDR3: CASSPGQYTEAFF; DNA: TGTGCCAGCAGCCCGGGACAGTACACTGAAGCTTTCTTT; J: TRBJ1-1; D: TRBD1; V: TRBV3-1; size: many
CDR3: CASILGGLADPSTDTQYF; DNA: TGTGCCAGCATCCTCGGGGGCCTAGCCGACCCAAGCACAGATACGCAGTATTTT; J: TRBJ2-3; D: NA; V: TRBV7-8; size: many
CDR3: CSAADRMRTDTQYF; DNA: TGCAGTGCAGCGGACAGGATGCGCACAGATACGCAGTATTTT; J: TRBJ2-3; D: TRBD1; V: TRBV20-1; size: few
CDR3: CASSYQDKREAFF; DNA: TGCGCCAGCAGCTACCAAGATAAACGTGAAGCTTTCTTT; J: TRBJ1-1; D: NA; V: TRBV5-1; size: many
CDR3: CASSFMSRRQYF; DNA: TGTGCCAGCAGTTTTATGTCCCGAAGGCAGTACTTC; J: TRBJ2-7; D: NA; V: TRBV28; size: many